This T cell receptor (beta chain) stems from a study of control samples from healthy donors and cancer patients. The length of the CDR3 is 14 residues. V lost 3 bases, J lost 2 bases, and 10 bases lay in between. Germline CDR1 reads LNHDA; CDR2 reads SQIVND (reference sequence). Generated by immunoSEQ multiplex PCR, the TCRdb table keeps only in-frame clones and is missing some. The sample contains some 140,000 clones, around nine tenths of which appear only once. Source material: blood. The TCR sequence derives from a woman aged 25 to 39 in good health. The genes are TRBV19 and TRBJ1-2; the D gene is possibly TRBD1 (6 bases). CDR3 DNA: TGTGCCAGTAGTATGAGTCAGGGGAACTATGGCTACACCTTC. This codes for CASSMSQGNYGYTF.